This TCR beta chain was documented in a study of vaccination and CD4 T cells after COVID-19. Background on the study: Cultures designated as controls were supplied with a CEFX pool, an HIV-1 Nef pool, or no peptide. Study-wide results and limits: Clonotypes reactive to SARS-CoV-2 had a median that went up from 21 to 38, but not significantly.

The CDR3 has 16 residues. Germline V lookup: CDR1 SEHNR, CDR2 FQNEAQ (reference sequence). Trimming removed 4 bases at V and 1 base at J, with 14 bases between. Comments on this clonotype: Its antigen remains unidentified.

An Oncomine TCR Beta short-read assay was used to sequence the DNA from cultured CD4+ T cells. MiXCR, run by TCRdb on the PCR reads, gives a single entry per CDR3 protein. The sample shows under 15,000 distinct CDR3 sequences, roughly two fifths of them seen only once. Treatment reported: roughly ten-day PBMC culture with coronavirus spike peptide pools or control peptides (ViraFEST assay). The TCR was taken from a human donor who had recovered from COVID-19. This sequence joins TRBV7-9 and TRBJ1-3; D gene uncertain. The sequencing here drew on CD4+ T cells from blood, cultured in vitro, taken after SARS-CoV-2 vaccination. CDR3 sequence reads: CASSWEGSLSGNTIYF. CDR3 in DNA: TGTGCCAGCAGCTGGGAAGGGTCACTTTCTGGAAACACCATATATTTT.